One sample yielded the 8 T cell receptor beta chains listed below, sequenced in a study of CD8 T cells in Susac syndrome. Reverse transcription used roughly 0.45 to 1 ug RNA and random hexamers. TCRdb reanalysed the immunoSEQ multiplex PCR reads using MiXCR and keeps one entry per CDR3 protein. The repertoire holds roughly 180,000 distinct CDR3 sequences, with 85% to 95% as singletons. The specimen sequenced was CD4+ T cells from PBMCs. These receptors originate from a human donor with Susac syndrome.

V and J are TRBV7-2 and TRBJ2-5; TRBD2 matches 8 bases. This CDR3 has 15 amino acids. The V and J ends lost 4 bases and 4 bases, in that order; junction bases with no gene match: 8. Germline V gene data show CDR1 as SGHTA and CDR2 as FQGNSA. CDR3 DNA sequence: TGTGCCAGCAGCTCCCCCGGGACTAGAGGAGAGACCCAGTACTTC. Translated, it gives CASSSPGTRGETQYF.

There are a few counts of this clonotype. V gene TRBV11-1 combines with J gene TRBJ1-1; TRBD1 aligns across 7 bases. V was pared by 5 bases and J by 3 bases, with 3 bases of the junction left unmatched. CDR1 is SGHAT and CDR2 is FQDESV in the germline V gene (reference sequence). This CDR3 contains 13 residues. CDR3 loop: CASSPGTDTEAFF. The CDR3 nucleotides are TGTGCCAGCAGCCCGGGGACAGACACTGAAGCTTTCTTT.

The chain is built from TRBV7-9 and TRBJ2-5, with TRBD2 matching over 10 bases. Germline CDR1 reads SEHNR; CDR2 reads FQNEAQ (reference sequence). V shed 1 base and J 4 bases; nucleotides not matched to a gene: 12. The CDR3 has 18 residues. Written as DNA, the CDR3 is TGTGCCAGCAGCTTAGGAACTAGCGGGAATTCAGTAGGAGAGACCCAGTACTTC. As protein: CASSLGTSGNSVGETQYF.

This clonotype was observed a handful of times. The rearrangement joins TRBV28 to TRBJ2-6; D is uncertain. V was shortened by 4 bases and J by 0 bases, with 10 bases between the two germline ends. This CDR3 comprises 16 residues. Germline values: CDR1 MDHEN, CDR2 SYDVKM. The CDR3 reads CASSSGTGSGANVLTF. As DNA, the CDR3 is TGTGCCAGCAGTTCAGGCACCGGCTCTGGGGCCAACGTCCTGACTTTC.

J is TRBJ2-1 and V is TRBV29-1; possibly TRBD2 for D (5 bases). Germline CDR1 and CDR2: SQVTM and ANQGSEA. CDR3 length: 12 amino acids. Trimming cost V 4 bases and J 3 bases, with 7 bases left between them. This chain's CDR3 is CSVVRDYNEQFF. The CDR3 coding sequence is TGCAGCGTTGTCCGGGACTACAATGAGCAGTTCTTC.

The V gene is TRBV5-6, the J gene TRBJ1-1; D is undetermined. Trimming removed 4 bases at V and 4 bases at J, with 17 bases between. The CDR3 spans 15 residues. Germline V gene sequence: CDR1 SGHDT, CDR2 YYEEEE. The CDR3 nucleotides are TGTGCCAGCAGCGTAAACCCGGGCCCGGGCACTGAAGCTTTCTTT. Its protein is CASSVNPGPGTEAFF.

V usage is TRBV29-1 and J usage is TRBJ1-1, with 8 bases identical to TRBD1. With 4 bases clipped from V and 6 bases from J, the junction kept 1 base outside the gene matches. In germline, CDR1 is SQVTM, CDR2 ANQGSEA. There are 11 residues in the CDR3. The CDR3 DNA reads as TGCAGCGTTGTGACAGGGGCTGAAGCTTTCTTT. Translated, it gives CSVVTGAEAFF.

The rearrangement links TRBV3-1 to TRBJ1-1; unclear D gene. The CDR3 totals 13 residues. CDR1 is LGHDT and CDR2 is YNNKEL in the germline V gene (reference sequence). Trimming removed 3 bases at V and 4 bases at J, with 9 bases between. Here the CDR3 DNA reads TGTGCCAGCAGCCATGGATTTAGCACTGAAGCTTTCTTT. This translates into CASSHGFSTEAFF. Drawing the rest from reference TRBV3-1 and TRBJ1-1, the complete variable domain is DTAVSQTPKYLVTQMGNDKSIKCEQNLGHDTMYWYKQDSKKFLKIMFSYNNKELIINETVPNRFSPKSPDKAHLNLHINSLELGDSAVYFCASSHGFSTEAFFGQGTRLTVV.